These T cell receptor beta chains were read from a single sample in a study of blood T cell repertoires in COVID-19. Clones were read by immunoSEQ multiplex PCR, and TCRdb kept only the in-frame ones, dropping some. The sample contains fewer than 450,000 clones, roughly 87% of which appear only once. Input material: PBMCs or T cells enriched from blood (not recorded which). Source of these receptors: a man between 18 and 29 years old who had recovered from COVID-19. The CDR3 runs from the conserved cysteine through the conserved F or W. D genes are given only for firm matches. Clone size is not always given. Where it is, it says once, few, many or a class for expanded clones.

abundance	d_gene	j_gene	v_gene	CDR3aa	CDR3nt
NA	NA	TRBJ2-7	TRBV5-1	CASSLFPYLSSEQYF	TGCGCCAGCAGCTTGTTCCCCTACCTATCGTCCGAGCAGTACTTC
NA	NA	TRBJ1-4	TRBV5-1	CASSLVQGGEKLFF	TGCGCCAGCAGCTTGGTACAGGGTGGAGAAAAACTGTTTTTT
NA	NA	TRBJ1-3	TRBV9	CASSESSGIFGNTIYF	TGTGCCAGCAGCGAGTCGTCGGGGATCTTTGGAAACACCATATATTTT
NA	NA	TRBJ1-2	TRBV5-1	CASSLGEGSYGYTF	TGCGCCAGCAGCTTGGGGGAGGGTAGCTATGGCTACACCTTC
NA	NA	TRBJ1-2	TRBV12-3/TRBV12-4	CASSLLPNEGYTF	TGTGCCAGCAGTTTATTGCCAAACGAGGGCTACACCTTC
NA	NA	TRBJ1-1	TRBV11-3	CASRGRRGEAFF	TGTGCCAGCAGAGGGCGACGGGGTGAAGCTTTCTTT
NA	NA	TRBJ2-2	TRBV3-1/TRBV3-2	CASKTPNTGELFF	TGTGCCAGCAAGACTCCGAACACCGGGGAGCTGTTTTTT
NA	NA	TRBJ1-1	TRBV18	CASSPYAPAVGTEAFF	TGTGCCAGCTCACCCTACGCTCCGGCGGTGGGCACTGAAGCTTTCTTT
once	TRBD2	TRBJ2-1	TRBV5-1	CASSPTSRSYNEQFF	TGCGCCAGCAGCCCGACTAGCCGTTCCTACAATGAGCAGTTCTTC
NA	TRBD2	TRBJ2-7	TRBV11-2	CASSLGTSSNEQYF	TGTGCCAGCAGCTTGGGGACTAGCTCGAACGAGCAGTACTTC